This T cell receptor beta chain is drawn from a study of response to subunit inactivated influenza vaccine (dated by TCRdb to the late 2010s). Broadly, across the study: The study used deep quantitative T cell receptor repertoire profiling to track responses to a trivalent subunit inactivated influenza vaccine.

Libraries came from RT-PCR. Sequencing relied on an Illumina HiSeq 2500. TCRdb passed the public sequencing reads through fastp at Q25 and MiXCR, retaining productive beta sequences. One record per CDR3 amino acid sequence lists the most common genes and DNA. The sample table lists 860,000 or so distinct CDR3 sequences, 21% of them with a count of one. The top ten constitute roughly 10% of the sample. The CDR3 starts with the cysteine, ends with the phenylalanine, and has 14 residues. The only DNA kept is the CDR3, 42 bases in frame from the first base. Deletion took 5 bases off V and 0 bases off J, with a span of 11 bases between the germline ends. CDR1 and CDR2, per the germline V gene, are SGHTA and FQGNSA. About this clonotype: No antigen is known for it. Qualities for individual bases were not recorded, and no much larger clone is one base off.

Study-level results and caveats: The authors suggested that each seasonal influenza vaccination may recruit only a limited number of new T cells.

The receptor chain draws on TRBV7-2 and TRBJ2-7, and perhaps TRBD2 as D gene, on 6 matching bases. The source was PBMCs from blood, collected more than 4 days after vaccination. The source is a man aged 45-65 years who received an inactivated influenza vaccine. Donor details come from another sample of the same person, matched by shared clones. The encoded CDR3 is CASSARDFSYEQYF. In nucleotide form, the sequence is TGTGCCAGCAGCGCTAGGGACTTCTCCTACGAGCAGTACTTC.